A selection of T cell receptor beta chains follows, all from one sample in a study of T cell repertoires in cytomegalovirus infection. MiXCR was run by TCRdb on the reads, yielding one entry per CDR3 protein. The top ten clones hold over 45% of a sample with 200,000 to 250,000 distinct CDR3 sequences, 35% to 40% of them seen once. Antigen specificity for these receptors is unknown. The starting material was CD8+ T cells from cultured PBMCs, obtained from culture after CMV antigen stimulation. The receptors here all came from a human donor in good health (CMV status not recorded). Some clones in this sample may be carry-over from other donors' samples. Each CDR3 is given without its conserved first and last residue. The order of the fields is CDR3 length, V gene, J gene, CDR3 protein.

>13|TRBV27|TRBJ1-2
ASSARTGGPYGYT
>13|TRBV7-9|TRBJ1-4
ASSPKTPADEKLF
>12|TRBV19|TRBJ2-7
ASSMQDRAYEQY
>12|TRBV12-3/TRBV12-4|TRBJ1-4
ASSLSFDGEKLF
>16|TRBV7-2|TRBJ2-2
ASSLEKGRGVNTGELF
>13|TRBV7-9|TRBJ2-1
ASRPPQSSYNEQF
>13|TRBV19|TRBJ1-2
ASSSSGQSYYGYT
>11|TRBV7-2|TRBJ2-3
ASSFILTDTQY
>13|TRBV27|TRBJ2-5
ASSLERGGRKTQY
>14|TRBV7-9|TRBJ2-6
ASSSTRGSGANVLT
>11|TRBV7-2|TRBJ1-2
ASSLGDRVILT
>15|TRBV11-2|TRBJ2-1
ASSFRHRGSSYNEQF
>15|TRBV11-2|TRBJ2-1
ASSLIVGLAAYNEQF
>14|TRBV5-1|TRBJ2-7
ASSSGERTRLYEQY
>14|TRBV4-2|TRBJ1-1
ASSQSVGHANTEAF
>14|TRBV11-3|TRBJ2-2
ASSLDIRGAMGELF
>12|TRBV27|TRBJ1-2
ASSFTAANYGYT
>17|TRBV7-2|TRBJ1-2
ASSPRNRGYRDRGYGYT
>14|TRBV7-9|TRBJ2-1
ASSPRTSGRYNEQF
>13|TRBV12-3/TRBV12-4|TRBJ1-4
ASSITGRGNEKLF
>11|TRBV27|TRBJ2-5
ASSLSPLQTQY
>14|TRBV5-6|TRBJ1-1
ASSSRDRGFLAEAF